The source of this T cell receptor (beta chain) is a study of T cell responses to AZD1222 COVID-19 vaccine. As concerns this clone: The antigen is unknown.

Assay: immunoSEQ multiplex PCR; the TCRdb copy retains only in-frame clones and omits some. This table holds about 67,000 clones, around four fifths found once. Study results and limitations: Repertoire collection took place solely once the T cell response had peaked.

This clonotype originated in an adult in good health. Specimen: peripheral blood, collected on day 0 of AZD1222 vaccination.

CDR3: CASTTGNSPLHF. The CDR3 bases are TGCGCCAGCACGACCGGGAATTCACCCCTCCACTTT. The chain joins TRBV23-1 to TRBJ1-6, with D unclear. TRBV23-1 has ORF status, its function being uncertain. CDR3 length equals 12 residues. V was pared by 7 bases and J by 7 bases, with 8 bases between.